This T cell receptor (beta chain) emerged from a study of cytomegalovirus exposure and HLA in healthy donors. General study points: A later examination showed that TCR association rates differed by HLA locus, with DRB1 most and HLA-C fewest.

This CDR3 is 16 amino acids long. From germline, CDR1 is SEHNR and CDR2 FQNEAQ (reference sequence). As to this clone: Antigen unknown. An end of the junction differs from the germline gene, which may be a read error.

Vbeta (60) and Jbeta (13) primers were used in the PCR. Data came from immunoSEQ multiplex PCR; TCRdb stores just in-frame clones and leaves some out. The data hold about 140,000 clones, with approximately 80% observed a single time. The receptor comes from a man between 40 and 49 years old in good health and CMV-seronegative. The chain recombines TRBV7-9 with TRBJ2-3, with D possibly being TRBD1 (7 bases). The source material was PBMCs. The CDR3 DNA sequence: TGTTCCAGCAGCCCTCAACAGGGGCGGGACACAGATACGCAGTATTTT. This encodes CSSSPQQGRDTDTQYF.